The 4 T cell receptor beta chains below all came from one sample that was sequenced in a study of blood T cell repertoires in COVID-19 (dated by TCRdb to the early 2020s). Library generation was performed with the immunoSEQ multiplex PCR assay. Here the immuneACCESS table is served through TCRdb, limited to in-frame sequences with V and J called. Missing clones are a known gap in these copies; in checked studies unresolved V genes cover under half, and the rest lacks a known reason. This sample holds 150,000 or so clones; approximately 80% were observed only once. 6.5% to 9% of the sample comes from the top ten. The material sequenced was peripheral blood. The origin of the receptors is a woman between 35 and 50 years old with COVID-19, enrolled during active disease.

The CDR3 nucleotides read TGTGCCAGCAGCTTGTTCCACGGGTCTACTGGAAACACCATATATTTT. This sequence encodes CASSLFHGSTGNTIYF. The chain is built from TRBV5-6 and TRBJ1-3; D unclear. The germline V gene has CDR1 SGHDT and CDR2 YYEEEE. The V and J ends lost 1 base and 2 bases respectively, with 13 bases between them. The CDR3 consists of 16 residues. Filled out from reference TRBV5-6 and TRBJ1-3, the complete variable domain reads DAGVTQSPTHLIKTRGQQVTLRCSPKSGHDTVSWYQQALGQGPQFIFQYYEEEERQRGNFPDRFSGHQFPNYSSELNVNALLLGDSALYLCASSLFHGSTGNTIYFGEGSWLTVV.

The J gene is TRBJ2-7, the V gene TRBV16; 7 nucleotides align to TRBD2. Germline V CDR1 and CDR2: KGHSY, FQNENV. The V gene end was trimmed by 6 bases and the J gene end by 2 bases; junction bases not matched to a gene: 4. This CDR3 region has 13 residues. CDR3 sequence: CASRKRGPYEQYF. DNA of the CDR3: TGTGCCAGCAGAAAGCGGGGTCCCTACGAGCAGTACTTC.

The V and J genes are TRBV5-1 and TRBJ2-3; TRBD2 matches at 11 bases. The CDR3 loop spans 16 amino acids. Germline CDR1 SGHRS, CDR2 YFSETQ. V trimming: 1 base; J trimming: 7 bases; junction bases outside the gene matches: 8. This chain's CDR3 is CASSLNVAGGPNTQYF. The CDR3 DNA follows: TGCGCCAGCAGCTTGAACGTAGCGGGAGGGCCGAATACGCAGTATTTT. The full variable domain, with the rest looked up from reference TRBV5-1 and TRBJ2-3, is KAGVTQTPRYLIKTRGQQVTLSCSPISGHRSVSWYQQTPGQGLQFLFEYFSETQRNKGNFPGRFSGRQFSNSRSEMNVSTLELGDSALYLCASSLNVAGGPNTQYFGPGTRLTVL.

The chain combines TRBV2 with TRBJ2-6; weak D call: TRBD1 (5 bases). The CDR3 extends over 15 amino acids. Germline CDR1 is SNHLY and CDR2 is FYNNEI. The V end lost 5 bases, the J end lost 4 bases, and 12 bases lay between the germline ends. CDR3 sequence (DNA): TGTGCCAGCAGTCGACAGCAGACGGGGGCCAACGTCCTGACTTTC. Its protein is CASSRQQTGANVLTF.